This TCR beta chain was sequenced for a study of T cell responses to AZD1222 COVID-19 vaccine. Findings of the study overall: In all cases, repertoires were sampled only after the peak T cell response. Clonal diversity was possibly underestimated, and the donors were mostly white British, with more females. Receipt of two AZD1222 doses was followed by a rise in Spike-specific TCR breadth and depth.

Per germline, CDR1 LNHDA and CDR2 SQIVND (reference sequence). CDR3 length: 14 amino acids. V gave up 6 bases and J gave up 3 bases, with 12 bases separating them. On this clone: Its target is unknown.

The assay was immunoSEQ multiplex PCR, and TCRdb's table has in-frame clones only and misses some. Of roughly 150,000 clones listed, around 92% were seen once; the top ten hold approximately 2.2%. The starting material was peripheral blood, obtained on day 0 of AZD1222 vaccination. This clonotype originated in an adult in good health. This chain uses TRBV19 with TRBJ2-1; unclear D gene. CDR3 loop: CASSPSEFYNEQFF. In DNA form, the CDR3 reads TGTGCCAGTAGCCCATCCGAGTTCTACAATGAGCAGTTCTTC.